The 16 T cell receptor beta chains below come from one sample, sequenced in a study of T cells of healthy individuals. TCRdb reanalysed the 5' RACE reads using MiXCR and keeps one entry per CDR3 protein. The repertoire holds tens of thousands of distinct CDR3 sequences, with 16% as singletons. The receptor source for this set is a human donor in good health.

At least ten counts were recorded for this clonotype. The rearrangement uses TRBV2 and TRBJ1-5; no reliable D call. The V gene lost 0 bases and the J gene lost 4 bases, with 13 bases spanning the gap. CDR1 and CDR2 from the germline V gene are SNHLY and FYNNEI. The CDR3 sequence is 16 residues long. The CDR3 DNA reads as TGTGCCAGCAGTGAAGCGACCGGGCTCGGAAATCAGCCCCAGCATTTT. Translated, it gives CASSEATGLGNQPQHF.

In this sample, this clonotype turned up many times. The chain carries TRBV28 and TRBJ1-1; D gene ambiguous. Trimming left V 5 bases short and J 8 bases short, with 12 bases between. The CDR3 length is 12 residues. Germline V gene data show CDR1 as MDHEN and CDR2 as SYDVKM. The CDR3 bases are TGTGCCAGCAGTGACCCAGCGGGGGAAGCTTTCTTT. Translated, it gives CASSDPAGEAFF.

The rearrangement joins TRBV2 to TRBJ1-2, with no clear D. The V and J ends lost 3 bases and 5 bases respectively, with 10 bases between them. Germline CDR1 reads SNHLY; CDR2 reads FYNNEI. This CDR3 contains 13 residues. In nucleotides, the CDR3 is TGTGCCAGCAGTGATAGGACTGCTTATGGCTACACCTTC. It is translated as CASSDRTAYGYTF.

V is TRBV24-1 and J is TRBJ2-3; the D gene is possibly TRBD1 (6 bases). CDR1 KGHDR and CDR2 SFDVKD come from the germline V gene. This CDR3 contains 13 residues. The V end was cut by 9 bases, the J end by 0 bases, with 9 bases between. The CDR3 is CATRGGSTDTQYF. CDR3 sequence (DNA): TGTGCCACCCGTGGGGGCAGCACAGATACGCAGTATTTT.

Ten or more counts support this clonotype. The V and J genes are TRBV6-5 and TRBJ2-4; 8 nucleotides line up with TRBD1. The CDR3 runs to 16 residues. From germline, CDR1 is MNHEY and CDR2 SVGAGI. Trimming took 6 bases from V and 1 from J; bases not matched to a gene: 8. This chain's CDR3 is CASRKSGGLAKNIQYF. The CDR3 bases are TGTGCCAGCAGAAAATCAGGGGGCTTGGCCAAAAACATTCAGTACTTC.

This clonotype was observed many times. This chain links TRBV15 with TRBJ2-4; 7 bases are shared with TRBD2. V lost 5 bases and J lost 0; bases outside the gene matches: 10. Germline CDR1 and CDR2: LNHNV and YYDKDF (reference sequence). The CDR3 contains 17 residues. The CDR3, as DNA: TGTGCCACCAGCGGTCTGGCGGGAGTGGTAGCCAAAAACATTCAGTACTTC. Residues: CATSGLAGVVAKNIQYF.

The chain is built from TRBV28 and TRBJ2-3; D gene uncertain. With 7 bases removed from V and 3 bases from J, the gap between germline ends came to 8 bases. There are 12 residues in the CDR3. Germline V gene data show CDR1 as MDHEN and CDR2 as SYDVKM. The CDR3 sequence: CASTLTTDTQYF. DNA for the CDR3: TGTGCCAGCACCCTAACTACAGATACGCAGTATTTT.

The chain employs TRBV7-9 and TRBJ2-7; D call uncertain. Trimming removed 5 bases at V and 3 bases at J, with 17 bases between. The CDR3 has 15 amino acids. Germline CDR1 is SEHNR and CDR2 is FQNEAQ (reference sequence). CDR3 nucleotide sequence: TGTGCCAGCAGCATAAGTGGCCAAAAGAACTACGAGCAGTACTTC. Residues: CASSISGQKNYEQYF.

This chain joins TRBV6-5 and TRBJ2-1; D perhaps matches TRBD2 (7 bases). The CDR3 runs 13 residues. V was cut by 9 bases and J by 7 bases, with 16 bases left in between. CDR1 is MNHEY and CDR2 is SVGAGI in the germline V gene. In DNA, the CDR3 is TGTGCCAGTAGGCTGGGAGGGGGGAATGAGCAGTTCTTC. Protein product: CASRLGGGNEQFF.

There are many counts of this clonotype. The chain links TRBV30 to TRBJ1-4; maybe TRBD1 (5 bases). Germline V gives CDR1 GTSNPN, CDR2 SVGIG (reference sequence). V gave up 1 base and J gave up 8 bases, with 11 bases separating them. The CDR3 has 13 residues. CDR3 sequence: CAWSATWGEKLFF. DNA of the CDR3: TGTGCCTGGAGTGCGACTTGGGGGGAAAAACTGTTTTTT.

This clonotype was detected a few times. The chain carries TRBV12-3 or TRBV12-4 and TRBJ2-7; D uncertain. V lost 5 bases to trimming and J lost 3 bases, with 11 bases between them. The CDR3 runs to 13 residues. The CDR3 region is CASSPPLSYEQYF. CDR3 sequence (DNA): TGTGCCAGCAGTCCTCCATTAAGCTACGAGCAGTACTTC.

This clonotype was counted only a few times. The rearrangement joins TRBV15 to TRBJ2-1, with D perhaps being TRBD1 or TRBD2 (6 bases each). Germline CDR1 is LNHNV and CDR2 is YYDKDF (reference sequence). V was trimmed by 0 bases and J by 7 bases, leaving 22 bases between them. The CDR3 covers 18 residues. CDR3 amino acids: CATSRENFWGASRNEQFF. In DNA, the CDR3 is TGTGCCACCAGCAGAGAAAACTTTTGGGGGGCGAGTCGGAATGAGCAGTTCTTC.

This clonotype was seen at least ten times. This chain uses TRBV5-8 with TRBJ2-3, with 13 nucleotides matching TRBD2. From germline, CDR1 is SGHTS and CDR2 YDEGEE. V dropped 4 bases and J dropped 5; count of bases not matched to a gene: 7. The CDR3 consists of 16 residues. CDR3 in amino acids: CASSAGTSGIRDTQYF. In nucleotides, the CDR3 is TGTGCCAGCAGCGCCGGGACTAGCGGGATCAGAGATACGCAGTATTTT.

The chain carries TRBV7-2 and TRBJ1-3; TRBD1 matches 7 bases. Trimming removed 2 bases from V and 0 bases from J; junction bases left unmatched: 13. In germline, CDR1 is SGHTA, CDR2 FQGNSA. This CDR3 has 19 residues. DNA for the CDR3: TGTGCCAGCAGCTTAACGGGACAGAGGCTGAAGAGCTCTGGAAACACCATATATTTT. Residues: CASSLTGQRLKSSGNTIYF.

V usage is TRBV7-3 and J usage is TRBJ2-7; unclear D gene. V lost 5 bases and J lost 0, with 11 bases in between. The CDR3 runs 14 residues. The germline gives CDR1 SGHTA, CDR2 FQGTGA. CDR3 nucleotides: TGTGCCAGCAGCATCACGGATAGCTCCTACGAGCAGTACTTC. This translates into CASSITDSSYEQYF.

This clonotype was detected ten times or more. The gene calls are TRBV27 and TRBJ2-1, with TRBD1 identical over 9 bases. Germline values: CDR1 MNHEY, CDR2 SMNVEV (reference sequence). The trim removed 5 bases at V and 3 bases at J, leaving 20 bases unmatched. The CDR3 contains 20 residues. The CDR3: CASSRRPGQGKESFYNEQFF. CDR3 in DNA: TGTGCCAGCAGTCGCCGGCCGGGACAGGGTAAGGAGAGCTTCTACAATGAGCAGTTCTTC.